The 17 T cell receptor beta chains presented below share a single source sample, sequenced in a study of human T cells and chemical hapten exposure. The time point was: pre-sensitization, week 0. The treatment: therapeutic diphenylcyclopropenone sensitization with weekly scalp DPC. TCRdb ran MiXCR on the RACE reads and lists one entry per CDR3 protein. The sample holds more than 250,000 distinct CDR3 sequences, 7.5% to 8% seen once. Sequenced material: whole blood, taken in connection with sensitization to the hapten diphenylcyclopropenone (DPC). The receptor source for this set is a man younger than 35 with alopecia areata. Some clones in this sample may be carry-over from other donors' samples.

This chain joins TRBV2 and TRBJ1-2, with D possibly being TRBD1 (6 bases). This CDR3 region has 16 residues. V was clipped by 5 bases and J by 3 bases, with 19 bases between them. CDR1 is SNHLY, CDR2 FYNNEI, per germline. The CDR3 sequence is CASSMIQGEGDYGYTF. CDR3 DNA sequence: TGTGCCAGCAGTATGATACAGGGCGAGGGGGACTATGGCTACACCTTC.

The V call is TRBV10-3, the J call TRBJ1-1; D is possibly TRBD1 (5 bases). CDR3 size: 13 residues. Germline V lookup: CDR1 ENHRY, CDR2 SYGVKD. V gave up 4 bases and J gave up 1 base, with 7 bases separating them. The DNA for the CDR3 is TGTGCCATCAGTGGGACATCGAACACTGAAGCTTTCTTT. Amino acids: CAISGTSNTEAFF.

The chain uses TRBV4-1 and TRBJ2-2; D is perhaps TRBD2 (7 bases). V was clipped by 1 base and J by 6 bases, with 12 bases between them. Germline CDR1 is MGHRA and CDR2 is YSYEKL. There are 15 residues in the CDR3. The CDR3 reads CASSQVRGAAGELFF. As DNA, the CDR3 is TGCGCCAGCAGCCAAGTTCGGGGGGCAGCCGGGGAGCTGTTTTTT.

This clonotype was seen a few times. The chain employs TRBV6-5 and TRBJ2-5; TRBD1 aligns across 7 bases. J was trimmed by 11 bases and V by 6 bases; bases with no gene match: 18. This CDR3 region has 15 residues. The germline gives CDR1 MNHEY, CDR2 SVGAGI. In DNA form, the CDR3 reads TGTGCCAGCAGCACGTACAGGGACAGTGTATTCCCACAGTACTTC. Its translation is CASSTYRDSVFPQYF.

This clonotype came up a few times. This sequence joins TRBV20-1 and TRBJ2-3; 8 bases map to TRBD2. The germline V gene has CDR1 DFQATT and CDR2 SNEGSKA (reference sequence). This CDR3 has 15 residues. With V trimmed by 1 base and J by 3 bases, 6 bases remained unmatched. The CDR3 reads CSARGLAGRTDTQYF. In DNA, the CDR3 is TGCAGTGCTAGAGGGCTAGCGGGTCGGACAGATACGCAGTATTTT.

Ten or more counts support this clonotype. V usage is TRBV12-3 or TRBV12-4 and J usage is TRBJ1-5; D remains unclear. The CDR3 covers 15 residues. Trimming left V 6 bases short and J 0 bases short, with 12 bases between. CDR3 DNA: TGTGCCAGCAGGTCATCCTTGGGTAGCAATCAGCCCCAGCATTTT. It translates to CASRSSLGSNQPQHF.

This clonotype was counted many times. The J gene is TRBJ1-6, the V gene TRBV7-6, with TRBD1 as a possible D gene (5 bases). Germline V gene lookup returns CDR1 SGHVS and CDR2 FNYEAQ. V was clipped by 1 base and J by 5 bases, with 9 bases between them. The CDR3 is made up of 15 amino acids. The CDR3: CASSLGDGHNSPLHF. CDR3 sequence (DNA): TGTGCCAGCAGCTTAGGGGACGGTCATAATTCACCCCTCCACTTT.

This chain uses TRBV27 with TRBJ2-7; the D is unclear. V was pared by 6 bases and J by 1 base, with 10 bases between. CDR1 is MNHEY, CDR2 SMNVEV, per germline (reference sequence). The CDR3 is 13 residues long. The DNA of the CDR3 is TGTGCCAGCAGCCCCCCAGGTTCCTACGAGCAGTACTTC. This codes for CASSPPGSYEQYF.

This clonotype was counted many times. The CDR3 loop is CASSLPGRVNEKLFF. The CDR3 DNA reads TGTGCCAGCAGCCTCCCGGGAAGAGTTAATGAAAAACTGTTTTTT. The chain uses TRBV4-2 and TRBJ1-4; no reliable D call. This CDR3 region has 15 residues. CDR1 and CDR2 from the germline V gene are LGHNA and YNFKEQ. V was clipped by 4 bases and J by 4 bases, with 13 bases between them.

This clonotype was counted between two and nine times. The chain joins TRBV20-1 to TRBJ2-1; D possibly corresponds to TRBD1 (5 bases). The CDR3 has 14 residues. Germline values: CDR1 DFQATT, CDR2 SNEGSKA (reference sequence). Trimming removed 4 bases at V and 4 bases at J, with 14 bases between. As DNA, the CDR3 is TGCAGTGCTACCCAGGGAATGGTATACAATGAGCAGTTCTTC. Encoded protein: CSATQGMVYNEQFF.

The chain uses TRBV5-1 and TRBJ1-1; 7 bases match TRBD1. V gave up 4 bases and J gave up 1 base; unmatched junction bases: 13. CDR3 length: 17 residues. Looked up from germline, CDR1 is SGHRS and CDR2 is YFSETQ. CDR3 in DNA: TGCGCCAGCAGCCGCTCAAATGACAGGGCCCCGAACACTGAAGCTTTCTTT. Amino acid sequence: CASSRSNDRAPNTEAFF.

The gene calls are TRBV7-9 and TRBJ1-1, with 10 bases that match TRBD1. J lost 3 bases, V lost 1 base, and 8 bases had no gene match. This CDR3 contains 17 residues. Germline-derived CDR1 and CDR2 are SEHNR and FQNEAQ (reference sequence). CDR3 residues: CASSLVPGQGLHTEAFF. DNA of the CDR3: TGTGCCAGCAGCTTAGTGCCGGGACAGGGGTTGCACACTGAAGCTTTCTTT.

The CDR3: CASGTGFTGANVLTF. CDR3 nucleotide sequence: TGCGCCAGCGGGACAGGGTTCACTGGGGCCAACGTCCTGACTTTC. The chain employs TRBV4-3 and TRBJ2-6, with 9 nucleotides matching TRBD1. Germline CDR1 LGHNA, CDR2 YSLEER. V gave up 8 bases and J gave up 2 bases; unmatched junction bases: 4. The length of the CDR3 is 15 residues.

The DNA for the CDR3 is TGCGCCAGCAGCTTGGCCCGATCGACGAACACTGAAGCTTTCTTT. Encoded protein: CASSLARSTNTEAFF. V usage is TRBV5-1 and J usage is TRBJ1-1; D gene uncertain. Germline V gene lookup returns CDR1 SGHRS and CDR2 YFSETQ. V lost 0 bases, J lost 1 base, and 10 bases lay in between. This CDR3 is built from 15 residues. Supplemented by reference TRBV5-1 and TRBJ1-1, the full variable domain reads KAGVTQTPRYLIKTRGQQVTLSCSPISGHRSVSWYQQTPGQGLQFLFEYFSETQRNKGNFPGRFSGRQFSNSRSEMNVSTLELGDSALYLCASSLARSTNTEAFFGQGTRLTVV.

This clonotype was counted only a few times. This rearrangement joins TRBV10-3 to TRBJ1-1, with 7 nucleotides matching TRBD1. This CDR3 is built from 13 residues. The V gene's germline CDR1 is ENHRY and CDR2 SYGVKD. Trimming at V came to 6 bases and at J to 5 bases, leaving 6 bases not matched to a gene. The CDR3 region is CAIRFQGGTEAFF. Here the CDR3 DNA reads TGTGCCATCAGGTTCCAGGGGGGAACTGAAGCTTTCTTT.

This clonotype was counted only a few times. The V call is TRBV28, the J call TRBJ1-5; D is ambiguous. In germline, CDR1 is MDHEN, CDR2 SYDVKM. CDR3 size: 16 residues. V was cut by 1 base and J by 5 bases, with 15 bases left in between. The CDR3 nucleotides read TGTGCCAGCAGTTTATCTAGTATGGGTGCGTATCAGCCCCAGCATTTT. It yields the protein CASSLSSMGAYQPQHF.

The CDR3 bases are TGTGCCAGCAGCGGAGGAATACAGACTTCACCCCTCCACTTT. Protein: CASSGGIQTSPLHF. J is TRBJ1-6 and V is TRBV7-9; unclear D gene. CDR3 length: 14 amino acids. Germline assignment: CDR1 SEHNR and CDR2 FQNEAQ (reference sequence). V lost 5 bases and J lost 9, with 14 bases in between.